The 10 T cell receptor beta chains below were found in one sample sequenced in a study of shared clonotypes between healthy human individuals. Measured with immunoSEQ multiplex PCR; TCRdb has only the in-frame clones, and not every one. Among 2,100,000 or so clones, approximately 94% were seen once, and the ten largest hold approximately 0.13%. The sample was naive CD4+ T cells sorted from blood. Subset denoted: CD45RA+ positively selected. The receptors stem from a man between 18 and 29 years old in good health.

This sequence joins TRBV28 and TRBJ1-5; D may be TRBD1 (6 bases). The CDR3 is 14 amino acids. CDR1 and CDR2 from the germline V gene are MDHEN and SYDVKM. Trimming shortened V by 6 bases and J by 4 bases, and 13 bases separated the two germline ends. The CDR3 DNA reads TGTGCCAGCAGGGGGACAACAGCTAATCAGCCCCAGCATTTT. Its protein is CASRGTTANQPQHF.

This chain connects TRBV10-3 to TRBJ2-1; D perhaps matches TRBD2 (5 bases). Looked up from germline, CDR1 is ENHRY and CDR2 is SYGVKD. The CDR3 totals 15 residues. V lost 4 bases to trimming and J lost 8 bases, with 18 bases between them. The CDR3 DNA is TGTGCCATCAGTGTAGGGTATTCGTGGGGAGATGAGCAGTTCTTC. Protein product: CAISVGYSWGDEQFF.

The rearrangement joins TRBV10-3 to TRBJ2-7; possibly TRBD1 for D (5 bases). Trimming removed 3 bases at V and 2 bases at J, with 8 bases between. Per germline, CDR1 ENHRY and CDR2 SYGVKD. The CDR3 totals 13 residues. The CDR3 DNA sequence: TGTGCCATCAGTGATTTACAGGCCTACGAGCAGTACTTC. Amino acid sequence: CAISDLQAYEQYF.

V and J are TRBV6-1 and TRBJ1-5; D might be TRBD1 (5 bases). CDR1 and CDR2 (germline): MNHNS, SASEGT. V was clipped by 6 bases and J by 6 bases, with 12 bases between them. The CDR3 length is 13 residues. This CDR3 reads CASSGTRVQPQHF. The CDR3 DNA sequence: TGTGCCAGCAGCGGAACCAGGGTTCAGCCCCAGCATTTT.

The genes are TRBV7-9 and TRBJ2-3; 10 bases are a match to TRBD2. Germline lookup yields CDR1 SEHNR and CDR2 FQNEAQ (reference sequence). Trimming took 5 bases from V and 4 from J; bases not matched to a gene: 9. The CDR3 length is 16 residues. The CDR3 region is CASSPSSGSGADTQYF. Written as DNA, the CDR3 is TGTGCCAGCAGCCCCTCTAGCGGGAGTGGGGCAGATACGCAGTATTTT.

The rearrangement joins TRBV7-2 to TRBJ1-4, with a possible D match to TRBD1 (5 bases). Germline CDR1 SGHTA, CDR2 FQGNSA. V shed 2 bases and J shed 8 bases, with 21 bases lying between them. The CDR3 has 17 amino acids. In DNA form, the CDR3 reads TGTGCCAGCAGCTTAATCCCTTTTGGAGGGGCGGACGAAAAACTGTTTTTT. It is translated as CASSLIPFGGADEKLFF.

The chain employs TRBV28 and TRBJ2-7; 8 nucleotides agree with TRBD1. From germline, CDR1 is MDHEN and CDR2 SYDVKM. Trimming removed 7 bases from V and 2 bases from J; junction bases left unmatched: 4. The CDR3 has 13 amino acids. The CDR3 bases are TGTGCCAGCATCGGGACAGGAACCTACGAGCAGTACTTC. Its protein product is CASIGTGTYEQYF. Together with reference TRBV28 and TRBJ2-7, the CDR3 gives the full variable domain: DVKVTQSSRYLVKRTGEKVFLECVQDMDHENMFWYRQDPGLGLRLIYFSYDVKMKEKGDIPEGYSVSREKKERFSLILESASTNQTSMYLCASIGTGTYEQYFGPGTRLTVT.

CDR3 nucleotides: TGTGCCAGTAGTATACTAGGGGAGCAGCCCCAGCATTTT. Protein: CASSILGEQPQHF. This rearrangement joins TRBV19 to TRBJ1-5; D perhaps matches TRBD1 (5 bases). Germline loops: CDR1 LNHDA, CDR2 SQIVND (reference sequence). The CDR3 consists of 13 residues. V was pared by 2 bases and J by 7 bases, with 9 bases between.

The chain links TRBV6-5 to TRBJ2-2, with 7 bases lining up with TRBD2. Germline trimming cut 6 bases from V and 9 bases from J; bases unmatched to any gene: 13. This CDR3 is built from 15 residues. Germline V gene data show CDR1 as MNHEY and CDR2 as SVGAGI. This CDR3 reads CASSSSGRLGRELFF. CDR3 DNA sequence: TGTGCCAGCAGCTCTAGCGGACGCCTTGGGAGGGAGCTGTTTTTT.

The genes are TRBV5-1 and TRBJ2-1, with D possibly TRBD2 on 6 matching bases. The CDR3 spans 17 residues. V gave up 0 bases and J gave up 1 base, with 14 bases separating them. Germline CDR1 reads SGHRS; CDR2 reads YFSETQ. The CDR3: CASSLDGAGGSYNEQFF. In DNA form, the CDR3 reads TGCGCCAGCAGCTTGGACGGAGCCGGAGGGTCCTACAATGAGCAGTTCTTC. The whole variable domain, filled in from reference TRBV5-1 and TRBJ2-1, reads KAGVTQTPRYLIKTRGQQVTLSCSPISGHRSVSWYQQTPGQGLQFLFEYFSETQRNKGNFPGRFSGRQFSNSRSEMNVSTLELGDSALYLCASSLDGAGGSYNEQFFGPGTRLTVL.